Detailed here is one T cell receptor beta chain. Its antigen is not identified. The V end was cut by 1 base, the J end by 1 base, with 13 bases between. CDR3 length equals 16 residues. CDR1 is SGHTA and CDR2 is FQGNSA in the germline V gene. The sample is drawn from a study of T cells in Graves' hyperthyroidism and ophthalmopathy. Using RNA transcripts as the source, TCR beta CDR3 regions were amplified. When the TCR CDR3 underwent first-round RT-PCR, the HTBI primer set was used. From the multiplex PCR reads, TCRdb called clonotypes with MiXCR, one entry per CDR3 protein. Of 450,000 to 700,000 distinct CDR3 sequences in the sample, around 46% were seen once. General study points: Model predictions of ophthalmopathy came a median approximately 6 months before onset. Most expanded thyroid clonotypes above 0.001 recurred in blood.

The TCR originated in an adult woman with Graves' disease, either hyperthyroidism or ophthalmopathy (not recorded which). The sample taken for sequencing was peripheral blood or thyroid tissue (not recorded which). This rearrangement joins TRBV7-2 to TRBJ1-1, with D tentatively TRBD1 (6 bases). CDR3 nucleotide sequence: TGTGCCAGCAGCTTAGTAGGCGGGGGACAGAACACTGAAGCTTTCTTT. It encodes CASSLVGGGQNTEAFF.